The rows below give T cell receptor beta chains drawn from one sample of a study of blood T cell repertoires in COVID-19. The data were produced by immunoSEQ multiplex PCR, yet TCRdb's version contains in-frame clones alone and is incomplete. Here the sample spans approximately 100,000 clones, more than 85% being singletons. Sequenced: peripheral blood. The receptor set was obtained from a man aged 55 to 70 with acute or convalescent COVID-19. CDR3s include the opening cysteine and the closing phenylalanine or tryptophan. The order of the fields is D gene, clone size, J gene, V gene, CDR3 DNA, CDR3 protein. A D gene is named only where the DNA matches it firmly. Only some rows state a clone size, as once, few, many or a class for expanded clones.

>-|-|TRBJ1-2|TRBV6-2/TRBV6-3
TGTGCCAGCAGTTACGGCGGGTATGGCTACACCTTC
CASSYGGYGYTF
>TRBD1|-|TRBJ1-1|TRBV18
TGTGCCAGCTCACCACCTGGGACAGGGTGGCGAGACACTGAAGCTTTCTTT
CASSPPGTGWRDTEAFF
>-|-|TRBJ1-1|TRBV21-1
TGTGCCAGCAGGAGCGCAGTTCGAGCTTTCTTT
CASRSAVRAFF
>TRBD2|-|TRBJ2-1|TRBV11-2
TGTGCCAGCAGCTTGAAGGTAGCGGGAGTTCGGGTGGGGAATGAGCAGTTCTTC
CASSLKVAGVRVGNEQFF
>-|-|TRBJ2-3|TRBV24-1
TGTGCCACCAGTGATTTGTTATTTGGAGGAGTGGATACGCAGTATTTT
CATSDLLFGGVDTQYF
>TRBD2|-|TRBJ2-1|TRBV5-1
TGCGCCAGCAGCCACGGACTAGCGGGAGGCTCCTACAATGAGCAGTTCTTC
CASSHGLAGGSYNEQFF
>TRBD1|-|TRBJ1-2|TRBV2
TGTGCCAGCAGTGGACAGGGGGGCGGCTACACCTTC
CASSGQGGGYTF
>-|-|TRBJ1-3|TRBV28
TGTGCCAGCAGTTTACGGACTGGTGATTCTGGAAACACCATATATTTT
CASSLRTGDSGNTIYF
>-|-|TRBJ1-5|TRBV7-8
TGTGCCAGCAGCTTGGGCGCCAATCAGCCCCAGCATTTT
CASSLGANQPQHF
>TRBD2|few|TRBJ2-7|TRBV9
TGTGCCAGCAGCGCCGGGACTAGCCCTTCCGAGCAGTACTTC
CASSAGTSPSEQYF
>TRBD2|-|TRBJ2-1|TRBV11-2
TGTGCCAGCAGTATAGTGGGACTAGCGGGATTCGAATACAATGAGCAGTTCTTC
CASSIVGLAGFEYNEQFF
>TRBD2|-|TRBJ2-3|TRBV10-3
TGTGCCATCAGCGAGACAGGACTAGCGGGAGCTCCAGATACGCAGTATTTT
CAISETGLAGAPDTQYF
>TRBD2|-|TRBJ2-3|TRBV19
TGTGCCAGTAGTTCTAGCGGTAGCACAGATACGCAGTATTTT
CASSSSGSTDTQYF
>-|-|TRBJ1-1|TRBV28
TGTGCCAGCAGCCCCCACGCGTTAGGGAAGGGAGACACTGAAGCTTTCTTT
CASSPHALGKGDTEAFF
>TRBD1|-|TRBJ1-1|TRBV2
TGTGCCAGCAGTTACAGGGGGCTGAACACTGAAGCTTTCTTT
CASSYRGLNTEAFF
>-|once|TRBJ1-2|TRBV19
TGTGCCAGTAGTATAGCGAGGGGGATAGCGACGGAGGGCTACACCTTC
CASSIARGIATEGYTF
>TRBD2|-|TRBJ2-2|TRBV9
TGTGCCAGCAGCCCCTTAACTAGCGGGATCACCGGGGAGCTGTTTTTT
CASSPLTSGITGELFF
>-|-|TRBJ1-2|TRBV12-3/TRBV12-4
TGTGCCAGCAGTTTCTCCAGGGGTAGAAGCTACACCTTC
CASSFSRGRSYTF
>TRBD1|-|TRBJ1-1|TRBV7-8
TGTGCCAGCAGCACCTCGACAGGGGTGGCCACTGAAGCTTTCTTT
CASSTSTGVATEAFF
>-|once|TRBJ1-2|TRBV6-6
TGTGCCAGCAGTTACTCGACGTCGACAGATAACTATGGCTACACCTTC
CASSYSTSTDNYGYTF
>TRBD1|-|TRBJ1-2|TRBV5-1
TGCGCCAGCAGCTTAAACTCCGGGACAGGGAGCTATGGCTACACCTTC
CASSLNSGTGSYGYTF
>-|few|TRBJ2-4|TRBV5-1
TGCGCCAGCAGCTTGGCGCCCGGCGGGAACATTCAGTACTTC
CASSLAPGGNIQYF
>TRBD1|-|TRBJ1-3|TRBV6-1
TGTGCCAGCAGTGCTACCTCAGGGGGCTCTGGAAACACCATATATTTT
CASSATSGGSGNTIYF
>-|-|TRBJ1-1|TRBV25-1
TGTGCCAGCAGTGAGGGAGTACTCCAGAACACTGAAGCTTTCTTT
CASSEGVLQNTEAFF
>-|-|TRBJ2-4|TRBV24-1
TGTGCCACCAGTGACCCCGTCAAAAACATTCAGTACTTC
CATSDPVKNIQYF
>TRBD1|-|TRBJ1-2|TRBV28
TGTGCCAGCAGTTCACGTAGACCAATGGACAGGGACAAACCCGCCTTTGGCTACACCTTC
CASSSRRPMDRDKPAFGYTF
>-|-|TRBJ1-3|TRBV29-1
TGCAGCGTTGCGGACAGCTCTGGAAACACCATATATTTT
CSVADSSGNTIYF
>-|-|TRBJ2-1|TRBV11-3
TGTGCCAGCCAACACGACAATGAGCAGTTCTTC
CASQHDNEQFF
>-|once|TRBJ1-5|TRBV5-5
TGTGCCAGCAGCTTACAGGCTTTACGCGGCCAGCCCCAGCATTTT
CASSLQALRGQPQHF
>-|-|TRBJ1-2|TRBV30
TGTGCCTGGACCCATCCTGGACAGTACTATGGCTACACCTTC
CAWTHPGQYYGYTF
>TRBD1|-|TRBJ1-6|TRBV11-2
TGTGCCAGCAGCACAACGACAGGGGGTAATTCACCCCTCCACTTT
CASSTTTGGNSPLHF
>TRBD1|-|TRBJ2-2|TRBV10-3
TGTGCCATCAGCGCCGGGACAGGGGGGTTAGCGGGAGCCGGCGGGGAGCTGTTTTTT
CAISAGTGGLAGAGGELFF
>TRBD1|once|TRBJ1-5|TRBV4-2
TGTGCCAGCAGCCAGGGGACAGGGGATCAGCCCCAGCATTTT
CASSQGTGDQPQHF
>TRBD1|-|TRBJ2-3|TRBV28
TGTGCCAGCAGTTTATTCGGCAGGGGGATTGGAGGTGATACGCAGTATTTT
CASSLFGRGIGGDTQYF
>-|-|TRBJ1-2|TRBV6-6
TGTGCCAGCAGTTTGGACAGCTATGGCTACACCTTC
CASSLDSYGYTF
>-|-|TRBJ1-3|TRBV25-1
TGTGCCAGCAGTGAATACAGCTCTGGAAACACCATATATTTT
CASSEYSSGNTIYF
>-|-|TRBJ1-2|TRBV10-3
TGTGCCATCAGTGAAGGAACAGGGACCGTCTATGGCTACACCTTC
CAISEGTGTVYGYTF
>TRBD1|few|TRBJ1-2|TRBV30
TGTGCCTGGAGTTTGGGACAGGTCGGTCGCTACACCTTC
CAWSLGQVGRYTF
>-|-|TRBJ2-3|TRBV13
TGTGCCAGCAGCTTCCCTAGTGGTACGCAGTATTTT
CASSFPSGTQYF
>-|-|TRBJ2-5|TRBV19
TGTGCCAGTAGTATAGTCGGCGGGACGTACCAAGAGACCCAGTACTTC
CASSIVGGTYQETQYF
>-|-|TRBJ2-7|TRBV28
TGTGCCAGCAGACAGGGGGGGTCCTACGAGCAGTACTTC
CASRQGGSYEQYF
>TRBD1|-|TRBJ1-2|TRBV19
TGTGCCAGTAGTATGGACCCGGGACAGCTGAGCTACACCTTC
CASSMDPGQLSYTF
>TRBD1|once|TRBJ1-2|TRBV15
TGTGCCACCAGCAGGTCCGGACAGGGTGACAACTATGGCTACACCTTC
CATSRSGQGDNYGYTF
>TRBD1|-|TRBJ1-6|TRBV10-2
TGCGCCAGCCAGCGAGCGGGACAGGATTCTTCACCCCTCCACTTT
CASQRAGQDSSPLHF
>TRBD2|-|TRBJ2-2|TRBV25-1
TGTGCCAGCAGTCCAAGCGGGGCTCTGGGCACCGGGGAGCTGTTTTTT
CASSPSGALGTGELFF
>-|-|TRBJ1-6|TRBV7-9
TGTGCCAGCAGCTTAGAGTCGCCAGGGAAAGGATCACCCCTCCACTTT
CASSLESPGKGSPLHF
>TRBD1|-|TRBJ2-2|TRBV7-9
TGTGCCAGCAGCGTCCCGACAGGGGGCACCGGGGAGCTGTTTTTT
CASSVPTGGTGELFF
>-|-|TRBJ1-3|TRBV7-6
TGTGCCAGCAGCTTAAGCGAACTCGGAAACACCATATATTTT
CASSLSELGNTIYF
>-|-|TRBJ2-1|TRBV24-1
TGTGCCACCAGTGACCCACTCGACCCGCGGACCTACAATGAGCAGTTCTTC
CATSDPLDPRTYNEQFF
>TRBD2|-|TRBJ2-5|TRBV15
TGTGCCACCAGCACCTCCGGGACTAGCGGGTTCCTTCAAGAGACCCAGTACTTC
CATSTSGTSGFLQETQYF
>-|-|TRBJ1-2|TRBV2
TGTGCCAGCAGGATTGACACCTCTAACTATGGCTACACCTTC
CASRIDTSNYGYTF
>TRBD2|-|TRBJ2-1|TRBV24-1
TGTGCCACCAGTACCTACGGGACTAGTGGTAATTACAATGAGCAGTTCTTC
CATSTYGTSGNYNEQFF
>-|-|TRBJ2-3|TRBV27
TGTGCCAGCAGCCCCCTCGTCGCGGGATACACAGATACGCAGTATTTT
CASSPLVAGYTDTQYF
>-|-|TRBJ1-5|TRBV21-1
TGTGCCAGCAGCAATCAAGGGCGGGTCCTCAATCAGCCCCAGCATTTT
CASSNQGRVLNQPQHF
>-|-|TRBJ2-3|TRBV7-2
TGTGCCAGCAGCTTTCAAGCCACAGATACGCAGTATTTT
CASSFQATDTQYF
>TRBD1|-|TRBJ1-2|TRBV19
TGTGCCAGTAGGCTTGCAGGGGGCGAAGACTATGGCTACACCTTC
CASRLAGGEDYGYTF
>-|-|TRBJ1-1|TRBV19
TGTGCCAGTAGTCCGCCGGTGAACACTGAAGCTTTCTTT
CASSPPVNTEAFF
>TRBD1|-|TRBJ2-2|TRBV19
TGTGCAGTGGCGGGGGACAGGGTTCGCGAAGGAACCGGGGAGCTGTTTTTT
CAVAGDRVREGTGELFF